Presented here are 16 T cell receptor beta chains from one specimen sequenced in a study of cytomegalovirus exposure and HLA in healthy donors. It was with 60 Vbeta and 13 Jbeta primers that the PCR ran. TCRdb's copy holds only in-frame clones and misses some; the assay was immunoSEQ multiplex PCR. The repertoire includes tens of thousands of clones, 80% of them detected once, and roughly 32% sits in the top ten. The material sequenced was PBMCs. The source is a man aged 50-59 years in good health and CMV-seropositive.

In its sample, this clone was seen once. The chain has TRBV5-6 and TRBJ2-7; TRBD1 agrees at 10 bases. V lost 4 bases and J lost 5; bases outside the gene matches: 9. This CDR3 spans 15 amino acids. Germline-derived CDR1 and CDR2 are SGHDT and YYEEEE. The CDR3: CASSPGTGERNEQYF. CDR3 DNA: TGTGCCAGCAGCCCCGGGACAGGGGAACGCAACGAGCAGTACTTC.

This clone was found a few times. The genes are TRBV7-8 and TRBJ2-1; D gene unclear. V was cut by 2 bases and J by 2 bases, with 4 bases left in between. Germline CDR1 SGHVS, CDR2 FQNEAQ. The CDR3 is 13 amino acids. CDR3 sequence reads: CASSLHTYNEQFF. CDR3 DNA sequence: TGTGCCAGCAGCTTACACACCTACAATGAGCAGTTCTTC.

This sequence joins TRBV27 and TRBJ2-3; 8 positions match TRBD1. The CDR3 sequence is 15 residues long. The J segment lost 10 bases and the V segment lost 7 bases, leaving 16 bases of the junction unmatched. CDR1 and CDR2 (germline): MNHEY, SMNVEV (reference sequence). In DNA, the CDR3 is TGTGCCAGCACAGCCTCACTCACCGCACAGGGGGCGCAGTATTTT. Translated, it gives CASTASLTAQGAQYF.

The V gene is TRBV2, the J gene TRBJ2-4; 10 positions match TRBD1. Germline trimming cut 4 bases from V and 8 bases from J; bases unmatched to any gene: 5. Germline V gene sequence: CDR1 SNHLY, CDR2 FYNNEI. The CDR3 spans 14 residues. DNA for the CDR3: TGTGCCAGCAGTGCGGGACAGGGGAGGGACATTCAGTACTTC. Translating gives CASSAGQGRDIQYF.

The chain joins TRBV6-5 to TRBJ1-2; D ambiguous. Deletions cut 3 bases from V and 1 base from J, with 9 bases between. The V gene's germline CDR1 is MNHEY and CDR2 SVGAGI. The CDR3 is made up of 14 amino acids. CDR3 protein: CASSYDRDNYGYTF. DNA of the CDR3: TGTGCCAGCAGTTATGACCGGGATAACTATGGCTACACCTTC.

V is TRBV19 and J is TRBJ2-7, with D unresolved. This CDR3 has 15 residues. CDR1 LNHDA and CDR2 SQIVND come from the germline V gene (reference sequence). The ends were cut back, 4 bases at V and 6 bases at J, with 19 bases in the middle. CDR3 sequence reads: CASSNDISRWAEQYF. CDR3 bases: TGTGCCAGTAGTAATGACATCTCCCGTTGGGCCGAGCAGTACTTC.

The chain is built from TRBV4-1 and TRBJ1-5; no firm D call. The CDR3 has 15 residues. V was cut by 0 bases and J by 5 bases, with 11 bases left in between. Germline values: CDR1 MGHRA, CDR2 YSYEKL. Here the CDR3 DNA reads TGCGCCAGCAGCCAAGAGGGCCGACCAGATCAGCCCCAGCATTTT. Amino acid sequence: CASSQEGRPDQPQHF.

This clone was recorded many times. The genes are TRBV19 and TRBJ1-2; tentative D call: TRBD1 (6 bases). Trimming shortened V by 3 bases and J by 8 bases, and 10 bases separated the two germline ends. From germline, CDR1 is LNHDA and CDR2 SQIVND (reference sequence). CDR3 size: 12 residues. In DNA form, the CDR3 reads TGTGCCAGTAGTATCGCAGGGGAGGGCTACACCTTC. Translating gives CASSIAGEGYTF.

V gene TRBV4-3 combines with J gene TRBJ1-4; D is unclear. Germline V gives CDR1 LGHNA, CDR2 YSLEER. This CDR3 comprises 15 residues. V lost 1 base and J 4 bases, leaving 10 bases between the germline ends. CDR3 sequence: CASSQAGSRNEKLFF. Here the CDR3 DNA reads TGCGCCAGCAGCCAAGCCGGGAGCCGTAATGAAAAACTGTTTTTT.

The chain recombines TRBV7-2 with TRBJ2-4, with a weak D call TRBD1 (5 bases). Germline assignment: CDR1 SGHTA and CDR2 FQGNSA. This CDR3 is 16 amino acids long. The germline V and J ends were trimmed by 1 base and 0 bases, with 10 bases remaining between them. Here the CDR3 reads CASSLGQSLAKNIQYF. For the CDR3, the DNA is TGTGCCAGCAGCTTAGGACAGTCTCTAGCCAAAAACATTCAGTACTTC.

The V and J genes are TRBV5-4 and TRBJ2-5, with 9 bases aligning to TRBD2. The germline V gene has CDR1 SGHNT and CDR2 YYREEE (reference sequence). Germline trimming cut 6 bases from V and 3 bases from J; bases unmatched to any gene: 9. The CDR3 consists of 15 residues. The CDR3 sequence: CASTPDASGKETQYF. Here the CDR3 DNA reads TGTGCCAGCACCCCAGACGCTAGCGGGAAAGAGACCCAGTACTTC.

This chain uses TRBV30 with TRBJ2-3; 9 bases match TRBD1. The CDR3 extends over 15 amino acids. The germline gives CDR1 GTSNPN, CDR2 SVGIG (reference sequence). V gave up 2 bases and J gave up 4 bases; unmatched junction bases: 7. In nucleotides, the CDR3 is TGTGCCTGGAGTAACAGGGGGCAGAGCGCAGATACGCAGTATTTT. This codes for CAWSNRGQSADTQYF.

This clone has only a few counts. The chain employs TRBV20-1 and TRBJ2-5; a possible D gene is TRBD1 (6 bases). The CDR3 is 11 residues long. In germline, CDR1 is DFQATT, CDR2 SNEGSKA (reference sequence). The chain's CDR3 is CSGQHQETQYF. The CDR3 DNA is TGCAGCGGACAGCATCAAGAGACCCAGTACTTC.

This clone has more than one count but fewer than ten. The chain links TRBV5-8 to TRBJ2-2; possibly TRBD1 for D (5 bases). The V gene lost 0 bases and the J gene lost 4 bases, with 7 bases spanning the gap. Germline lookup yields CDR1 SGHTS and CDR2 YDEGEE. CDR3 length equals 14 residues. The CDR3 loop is CASSLGDSTGELFF. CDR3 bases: TGTGCCAGCAGCTTGGGCGACAGCACCGGGGAGCTGTTTTTT. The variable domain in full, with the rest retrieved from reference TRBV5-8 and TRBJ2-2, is EAGVTQSPTHLIKTRGQQATLRCSPISGHTSVYWYQQALGLGLQFLLWYDEGEERNRGNFPPRFSGRQFPNYSSELNVNALELEDSALYLCASSLGDSTGELFFGEGSRLTVL.

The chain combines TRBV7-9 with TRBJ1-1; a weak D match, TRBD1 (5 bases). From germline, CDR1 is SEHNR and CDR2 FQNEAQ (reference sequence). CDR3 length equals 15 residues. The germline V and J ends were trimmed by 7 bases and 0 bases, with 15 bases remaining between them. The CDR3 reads CASTLDGGMNTEAFF. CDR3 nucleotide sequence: TGTGCCAGCACCCTAGATGGGGGGATGAACACTGAAGCTTTCTTT.

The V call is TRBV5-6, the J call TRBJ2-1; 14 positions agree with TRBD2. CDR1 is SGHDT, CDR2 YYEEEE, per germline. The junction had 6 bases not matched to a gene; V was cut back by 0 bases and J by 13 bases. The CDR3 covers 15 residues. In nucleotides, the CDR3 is TGTGCCAGCAGCTTGGGACTAGCGGGAGGGCCAAGTCAGTTCTTC. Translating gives CASSLGLAGGPSQFF.